The rows below give T cell receptor beta chains drawn from one sample of a study of blood T cell repertoires in COVID-19. Only in-frame clones appear in the TCRdb table, and some are missing; sequencing was by immunoSEQ multiplex PCR. Altogether 200,000 to 250,000 clones are present, 82% being singletons, with the ten largest covering 3.4%. Sequencing was carried out using peripheral blood. These receptors were taken from a woman aged 18-29 years with acute or convalescent COVID-19. CDR3s include the opening cysteine and the closing phenylalanine or tryptophan. A D gene is named only where the DNA matches it firmly. Size is stated for part of the rows, as once, few or many counts, or as a class when the clone is expanded.

D	V	J	size	CDR3	DNA
-	TRBV7-2	TRBJ2-7	-	CASSFTWGAGDEQYF	TGTGCCAGCAGCTTTACCTGGGGGGCGGGGGACGAGCAGTACTTC
-	TRBV20-1	TRBJ1-2	-	CSATGNYGYTF	TGCAGTGCTACAGGGAACTATGGCTACACCTTC
-	TRBV3-1/TRBV3-2	TRBJ1-1	few	CASSQGGTEAFF	TGTGCCAGCAGCCAAGGAGGCACTGAAGCTTTCTTT
TRBD2	TRBV24-1	TRBJ2-3	-	CATSDFTSGKSGTDTQYF	TGTGCCACCAGTGATTTCACTAGCGGGAAGAGTGGTACAGATACGCAGTATTTT
TRBD1	TRBV9	TRBJ1-6	few	CASSVGTGYNSPLHF	TGTGCCAGCAGCGTAGGGACAGGGTATAATTCACCCCTCCACTTT
TRBD2	TRBV23-1	TRBJ2-2	-	CASSQFPPGGYTGELFF	TGCGCCAGCAGTCAATTCCCCCCCGGGGGGTACACCGGGGAGCTGTTTTTT
-	TRBV5-1	TRBJ1-6	-	CASSLASGNSPLHF	TGCGCCAGCAGCTTGGCTTCGGGTAATTCACCCCTCCACTTT
TRBD2	TRBV5-1	TRBJ2-3	-	CASSLYFSGVTDTQYF	TGCGCCAGCAGCTTGTATTTTAGCGGGGTGACAGATACGCAGTATTTT
-	TRBV19	TRBJ1-1	-	CASSTQRNTEAFF	TGTGCCAGTAGTACTCAGCGGAACACTGAAGCTTTCTTT
-	TRBV7-2	TRBJ2-5	-	CASSFSAGQETQYF	TGTGCCAGCAGCTTCTCCGCCGGGCAAGAGACCCAGTACTTC
-	TRBV3-1/TRBV3-2	TRBJ2-7	-	CASSHLIGSVWYEQYF	TGTGCCAGCAGCCATCTGATCGGGAGCGTGTGGTACGAGCAGTACTTC
TRBD2	TRBV7-2	TRBJ2-1	-	CASSLEIAGGPKNEQFF	TGTGCCAGCAGCTTAGAGATAGCGGGAGGGCCGAAAAATGAGCAGTTCTTC
TRBD2	TRBV5-4	TRBJ2-1	-	CASTRMTSGSHNEQFF	TGTGCCAGCACCAGGATGACTAGCGGGAGCCACAATGAGCAGTTCTTC
-	TRBV29-1	TRBJ2-3	few	CSAGGRTDTQYF	TGCAGCGCTGGAGGAAGGACAGATACGCAGTATTTT
-	TRBV11-3	TRBJ1-4	few	CASSLLAGGPNEKLFF	TGTGCCAGCAGCCTCCTGGCGGGGGGGCCTAATGAAAAACTGTTTTTT
TRBD1	TRBV13	TRBJ2-1	-	CASSLSWVGDSSYNEQFF	TGTGCCAGCAGCTTAAGTTGGGTGGGGGACAGCTCCTACAATGAGCAGTTCTTC
TRBD2	TRBV7-3	TRBJ2-1	-	CASSRLAGDIDEQFF	TGTGCCAGCAGCCGCTTAGCGGGAGACATCGATGAGCAGTTCTTC
TRBD1	TRBV7-6	TRBJ1-5	once	CASSLEGGQGAPPQHF	TGTGCCAGCAGCTTAGAAGGAGGACAGGGGGCTCCGCCCCAGCATTTT
TRBD2	TRBV19	TRBJ2-1	-	CASSTRRRLAGGPSGQFF	TGTGCCAGTAGTACCCGACGTCGACTAGCGGGAGGGCCCTCTGGGCAGTTCTTC
-	TRBV29-1	TRBJ2-1	-	CSAPPLGGIGNEQFF	TGCAGCGCCCCCCCTCTGGGGGGAATCGGGAATGAGCAGTTCTTC
-	TRBV7-9	TRBJ1-2	-	CASSLGEWYGYTF	TGTGCCAGCAGCCTCGGGGAATGGTATGGCTACACCTTC
TRBD1	TRBV6-5	TRBJ1-2	-	CASLGQGAPGYTF	TGTGCCAGCCTAGGACAGGGGGCGCCCGGCTACACCTTC
-	TRBV21-1	TRBJ1-6	-	CASSKLKGQGNSPLHF	TGTGCCAGCAGCAAGCTAAAGGGGCAGGGAAATTCACCCCTCCACTTT
TRBD1	TRBV6-5	TRBJ2-1	-	CASSSDRGPYNEQFF	TGTGCCAGCAGTTCGGACAGGGGGCCTTACAATGAGCAGTTCTTC
TRBD1	TRBV4-3	TRBJ2-6	few	CASSQKEQGSPNVLTF	TGCGCCAGCAGCCAAAAAGAACAGGGGTCGCCCAACGTCCTGACTTTC
TRBD1	TRBV6-5	TRBJ2-2	once	CASSYVPGTGDGELFF	TGTGCCAGCAGTTACGTCCCCGGGACAGGGGATGGGGAGCTGTTTTTT
-	TRBV19	TRBJ1-2	once	CASRWVGTPINYGYTF	TGTGCCAGTAGATGGGTCGGGACACCGATCAACTATGGCTACACCTTC
TRBD1	TRBV27	TRBJ1-6	-	CASSFTGESPLHF	TGTGCCAGCAGTTTCACAGGGGAATCACCCCTCCACTTT
TRBD1	TRBV2	TRBJ1-2	-	CASSKTGEDGYTF	TGTGCCAGCAGTAAGACAGGGGAGGATGGCTACACCTTC
TRBD2	TRBV11-1	TRBJ2-7	-	CASSFSRNSGNEQYF	TGTGCCAGCAGCTTCAGCCGGAATAGCGGGAACGAGCAGTACTTC
-	TRBV7-2	TRBJ2-1	-	CASSRLPGSDNEQFF	TGTGCCAGCAGCCGCCTGCCAGGTTCCGACAATGAGCAGTTCTTC
-	TRBV23-1	TRBJ1-1	few	CASTPGGGIILNTEAFF	TGCGCCAGCACTCCCGGGGGAGGGATAATATTGAACACTGAAGCTTTCTTT
-	TRBV7-8	TRBJ2-7	-	CASSAWTVSEQYF	TGTGCCAGCAGCGCCTGGACAGTGAGCGAGCAGTACTTC
TRBD2	TRBV5-1	TRBJ2-3	-	CASSVLLAAASTDTQYF	TGCGCCAGCTCTGTCCTACTAGCGGCTGCTAGCACAGATACGCAGTATTTT